The present T cell receptor beta chain was sequenced within a study of a mutant IDH1 vaccine in newly diagnosed glioma. For the study at large: The study started vaccination 4-6 weeks after radiotherapy alone, or with temozolomide cycles. Patients under treatment included around 60% males and 37.5% females and had a mean age of approximately 40 years. Patients got radiotherapy, temozolomide, or both beforehand, and most got both. The study's findings and limits: Changes in top peripheral clonotypes did not appear linked to pseudoprogression.

The time point: week 23, last vaccination. In the vaccine, a single dose held 300 ug of the mutant IDH1 20-mer peptide, along with topical imiquimod. Of note for this clone: Its antigen remains unknown.

Sequencing was performed with immunoSEQ multiplex PCR; in TCRdb, only in-frame clones are kept and a portion is missing. This sample has around 40,000 clones, with approximately 88% found just once. The CDR3 totals 14 residues. V dropped 3 bases and J dropped 1; count of bases not matched to a gene: 1. Germline V CDR1 and CDR2: WSHSY, SAAADI. The TCR sequence derives from a woman between 18 and 30 years old with glioma. Some clones in this sample may be carry-over from other donors' samples. Sequencing used PBMCs, obtained from a glioma patient whose treatment included an IDH1 peptide vaccine. The rearrangement uses TRBV10-2 and TRBJ2-7, with 9 positions matching TRBD2. The CDR3 DNA reads as TGCGCCAGCAGTGAACTAGCGGGTTCCTACGAGCAGTACTTC. It specifies CASSELAGSYEQYF.